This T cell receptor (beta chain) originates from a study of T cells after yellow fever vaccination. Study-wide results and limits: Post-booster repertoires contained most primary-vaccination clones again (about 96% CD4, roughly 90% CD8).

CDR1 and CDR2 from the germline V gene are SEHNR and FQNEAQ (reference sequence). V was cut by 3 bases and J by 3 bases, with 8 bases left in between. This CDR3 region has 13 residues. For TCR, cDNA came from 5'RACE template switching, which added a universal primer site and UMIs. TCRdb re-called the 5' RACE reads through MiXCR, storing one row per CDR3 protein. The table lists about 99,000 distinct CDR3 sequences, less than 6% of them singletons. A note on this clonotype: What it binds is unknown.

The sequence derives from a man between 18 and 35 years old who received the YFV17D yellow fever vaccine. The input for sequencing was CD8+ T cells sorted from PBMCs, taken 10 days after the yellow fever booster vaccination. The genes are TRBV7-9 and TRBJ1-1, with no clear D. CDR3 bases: TGTGCCAGCAGCTTTAGGGTTGACACTGAAGCTTTCTTT. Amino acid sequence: CASSFRVDTEAFF.